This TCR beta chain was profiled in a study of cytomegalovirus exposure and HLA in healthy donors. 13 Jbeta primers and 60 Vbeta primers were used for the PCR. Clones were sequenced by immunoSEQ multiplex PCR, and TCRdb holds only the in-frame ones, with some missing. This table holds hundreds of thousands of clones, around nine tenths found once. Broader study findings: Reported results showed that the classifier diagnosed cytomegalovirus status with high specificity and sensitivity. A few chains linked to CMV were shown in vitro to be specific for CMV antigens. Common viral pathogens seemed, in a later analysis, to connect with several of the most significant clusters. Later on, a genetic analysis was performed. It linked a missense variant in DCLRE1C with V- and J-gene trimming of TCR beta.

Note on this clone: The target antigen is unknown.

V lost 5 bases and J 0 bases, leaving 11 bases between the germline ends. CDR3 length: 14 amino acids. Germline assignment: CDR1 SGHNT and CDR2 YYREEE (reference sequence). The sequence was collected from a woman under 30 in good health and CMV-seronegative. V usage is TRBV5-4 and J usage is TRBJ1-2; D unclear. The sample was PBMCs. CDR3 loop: CASRRAGTNYGYTF. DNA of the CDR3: TGTGCCAGCAGGAGGGCCGGGACTAACTATGGCTACACCTTC.